This T cell receptor (beta chain) came from a study of identical twins. Whole-study findings and limits: Analyses based on zero insertions could be partly confounded by invariant MAIT and iNKT cells.

TCRdb independently ran MiXCR on the 5' RACE reads; one entry per CDR3 protein. The sample holds fewer than 900,000 distinct CDR3 sequences; approximately 21% are singletons and the top ten take approximately 4.3%. This clonotype was counted only a few times. Its target is not known. A further study also used this sample, focusing on T cells expressing NK-cell markers.

Sequenced sample: PBMCs. This clonotype originated in a woman aged 18-29 years in good health.

Here the CDR3 reads CSVEDRTGGPNYGYTF. CDR3 nucleotides: TGCAGCGTTGAAGATCGCACAGGGGGACCTAACTATGGCTACACCTTC. The chain is built from TRBV29-1 and TRBJ1-2; 8 bases map to TRBD1. J lost 0 bases, V lost 0 bases, and 6 bases had no gene match. This CDR3 spans 16 amino acids. CDR1 is SQVTM, CDR2 ANQGSEA, per germline.